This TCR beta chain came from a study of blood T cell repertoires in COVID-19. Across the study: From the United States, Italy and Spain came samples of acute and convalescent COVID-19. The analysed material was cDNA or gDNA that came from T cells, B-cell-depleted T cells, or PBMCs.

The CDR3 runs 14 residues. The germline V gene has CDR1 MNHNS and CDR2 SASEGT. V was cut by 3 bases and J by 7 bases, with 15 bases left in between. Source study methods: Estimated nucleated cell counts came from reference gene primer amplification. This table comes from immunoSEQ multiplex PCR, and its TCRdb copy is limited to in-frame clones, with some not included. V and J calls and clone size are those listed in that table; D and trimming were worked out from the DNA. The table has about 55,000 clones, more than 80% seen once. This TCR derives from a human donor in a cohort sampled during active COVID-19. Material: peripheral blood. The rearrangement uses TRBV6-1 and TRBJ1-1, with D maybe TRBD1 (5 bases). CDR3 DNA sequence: TGTGCCAGCAGTGAGGGTGGAGGGGCGGGTGAAGCTTTCTTT. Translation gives CASSEGGGAGEAFF.